The sample holds many counts of the clone carrying this TCR beta chain. Its target is not known. Time point given: persistent/refractory GD, antithyroid drugs over 5 years with positive TRAb. From PBMCs, RNA was extracted and then used to make the TCR library. Patients hailed from an endocrinology department in Xi'an, China. The sample is drawn from a study of regulatory T cells in long-lasting Graves disease. Regarding the study as a whole: Preferential use of TRBV28, TRBJ1-2 and TRBJ2-5 was seen in persistent disease. The small sample size may have reduced accuracy.

Arm-PCR of CDR3 regions and iRepertoire HTBI primers were used to build TCR beta libraries. TCRdb used MiXCR to reprocess the multiplex PCR reads, holding one entry per CDR3 protein. The sample lists about 470,000 distinct CDR3 sequences, about 22% occurring once. CDR1 and CDR2 (germline): MNHEY, SMNVEV (reference sequence). The CDR3 consists of 16 residues. V gave up 3 bases and J gave up 0 bases, with 12 bases separating them. The TCR originated in a female donor with Graves disease. The input for sequencing was peripheral blood mononuclear cells (PBMCs), taken when the disease was refractory, from a patient treated with antithyroid drugs. The chain combines TRBV27 with TRBJ1-5; tentatively, D is TRBD1 (5 bases). The CDR3 region is CASSLGGAYSNQPQHF. The CDR3 bases are TGTGCCAGCAGTTTGGGTGGGGCTTATAGCAATCAGCCCCAGCATTTT.